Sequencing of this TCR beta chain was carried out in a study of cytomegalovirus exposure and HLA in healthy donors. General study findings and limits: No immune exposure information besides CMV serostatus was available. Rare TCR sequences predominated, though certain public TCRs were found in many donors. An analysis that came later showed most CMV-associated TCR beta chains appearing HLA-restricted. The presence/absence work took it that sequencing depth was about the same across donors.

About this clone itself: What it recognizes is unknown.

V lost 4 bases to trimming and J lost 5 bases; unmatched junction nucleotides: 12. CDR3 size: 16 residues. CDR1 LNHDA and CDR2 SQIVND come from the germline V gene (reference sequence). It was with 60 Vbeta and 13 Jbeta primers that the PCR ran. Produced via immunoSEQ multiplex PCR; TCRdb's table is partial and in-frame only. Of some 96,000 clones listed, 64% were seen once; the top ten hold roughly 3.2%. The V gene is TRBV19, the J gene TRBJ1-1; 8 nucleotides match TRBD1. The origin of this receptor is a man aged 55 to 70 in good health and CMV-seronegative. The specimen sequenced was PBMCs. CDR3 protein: CASSSGLGTGGTEAFF. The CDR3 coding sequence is TGTGCCAGTAGTAGCGGCCTCGGGACAGGTGGGACTGAAGCTTTCTTT. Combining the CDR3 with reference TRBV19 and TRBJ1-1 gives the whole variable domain DGGITQSPKYLFRKEGQNVTLSCEQNLNHDAMYWYRQDPGQGLRLIYYSQIVNDFQKGDIAEGYSVSREKKESFPLTVTSAQKNPTAFYLCASSSGLGTGGTEAFFGQGTRLTVV.